These 27 T cell receptor beta chains were sequenced from one sample in a study of human T cells and chemical hapten exposure (dated by TCRdb to the early 2020s). Library preparation attached unique molecular identifiers to individual cDNA molecules for quantitative, reproducible TCR counting. TCRdb reanalyzed the raw reads on its own, using fastp at Q25 for trimming and MiXCR for clone calling, and kept in-frame beta chains. Rows merge per CDR3 protein into single entries with the most common DNA and genes. The sample records about 120,000 distinct CDR3 sequences, 8.5% to 9% of which are singletons. The top ten hold over 1.1% of the sample. Total RNA was isolated from unfractionated whole blood collected in Tempus Blood RNA tubes. What was sequenced was whole blood. The receptors were sampled from a human donor in good health. Some clones in this sample may be carry-over from other donors' samples. Donor details come from another sample of the same person, matched by shared clones.

V gene TRBV29-1 combines with J gene TRBJ2-1, with 11 bases fitting TRBD2. The germline CDR1 and CDR2 sequences are SQVTM and ANQGSEA. V lost 0 bases, J lost 3 bases, and 4 bases stayed unmatched. The CDR3 is made up of 16 amino acids. The CDR3 DNA reads as TGCAGCGTTGAAGATAGCGGGGGGGCCCTCTACAATGAGCAGTTCTTC. This sequence encodes CSVEDSGGALYNEQFF.

The chain combines TRBV6-5 with TRBJ2-5, with 11 nucleotides matching TRBD2. The CDR3 has 14 residues. In germline, CDR1 is MNHEY, CDR2 SVGAGI. Trimming cost V 3 bases and J 4 bases; bases outside gene matches: 1. CDR3 in amino acids: CASSYLAGGETQYF. CDR3 DNA: TGTGCCAGCAGTTATCTAGCGGGGGGAGAGACCCAGTACTTC.

This sequence joins TRBV7-8 and TRBJ2-3; TRBD2 aligns across 10 bases. Germline trimming cut 5 bases from V and 13 bases from J; bases unmatched to any gene: 9. The CDR3 extends over 13 amino acids. Germline loops: CDR1 SGHVS, CDR2 FQNEAQ. CDR3 coding DNA: TGTGCCAGCAGCATTCGCCTAGCGGGGGAGGAGTATTTT. Translating gives CASSIRLAGEEYF.

This clonotype was counted many times. V gene TRBV12-3 or TRBV12-4 combines with J gene TRBJ1-4; TRBD1 matches 10 bases. Germline trimming cut 2 bases from V and 7 bases from J; bases unmatched to any gene: 4. The CDR3 runs 15 residues. The CDR3 DNA is TGTGCCAGCAGTTTACTTGGGACAGGGGTTGAAAAACTGTTTTTT. This encodes CASSLLGTGVEKLFF.

This clonotype was seen at least ten times. The rearrangement links TRBV29-1 to TRBJ2-3; D perhaps matches TRBD2 (5 bases). V was clipped by 0 bases and J by 7 bases, with 20 bases between them. There are 16 residues in the CDR3. Per germline, CDR1 SQVTM and CDR2 ANQGSEA. Here the CDR3 DNA reads TGCAGCGTTGAAGATATCAGGCGGGTCCGAGGGAATACGCAGTATTTT. Amino acid sequence: CSVEDIRRVRGNTQYF.

This clonotype was seen more than once but under ten times. The chain couples TRBV7-9 to TRBJ2-1; a possible D gene is TRBD2 (5 bases). Germline values: CDR1 SEHNR, CDR2 FQNEAQ (reference sequence). There are 14 residues in the CDR3. Deletions cut 2 bases from V and 5 bases from J, with 10 bases between. This CDR3 reads CASSLSGLDNEQFF. The CDR3 nucleotides read TGTGCCAGCAGCTTAAGCGGTCTTGACAATGAGCAGTTCTTC.

This clonotype was seen many times. In nucleotides, the CDR3 is TGCAGTGCTAGTATGGGAGGGGGCGGCAATTCACCCCTCCACTTT. Amino acids: CSASMGGGGNSPLHF. This chain joins TRBV20-1 and TRBJ1-6, with 7 positions matching TRBD1. The CDR3 runs 15 residues. The junction had 9 bases not matched to a gene; V was cut back by 3 bases and J by 7 bases. The V gene's germline CDR1 is DFQATT and CDR2 SNEGSKA (reference sequence).

This clonotype was counted a few times. This chain joins TRBV29-1 and TRBJ2-5, with D perhaps TRBD1 (6 bases). Trimming stripped 3 bases from V and 4 bases from J, with 15 bases between. Germline-derived CDR1 and CDR2 are SQVTM and ANQGSEA. CDR3 length: 14 amino acids. The DNA of the CDR3 is TGCAGCGTTGACTTACAGGGTTTGGGAGAGACCCAGTACTTC. Its translation: CSVDLQGLGETQYF. Complete variable domain (other parts from reference TRBV29-1 and TRBJ2-5): SAVISQKPSRDICQRGTSLTIQCQVDSQVTMMFWYRQQPGQSLTLIATANQGSEATYESGFVIDKFPISRPNLTFSTLTVSNMSPEDSSIYLCSVDLQGLGETQYFGPGTRLLVL.

This chain connects TRBV4-2 to TRBJ1-4; 7 bases are shared with TRBD1. Germline values: CDR1 LGHNA, CDR2 YNFKEQ. V trimming: 0 bases; J trimming: 14 bases; junction bases outside the gene matches: 6. The CDR3 spans 13 residues. The CDR3 is CASSQEVTGVLFF. The DNA for the CDR3 is TGTGCCAGCAGCCAAGAGGTTACAGGGGTTCTGTTTTTT.

This clonotype was recorded many times. The rearrangement links TRBV7-2 to TRBJ1-5, with TRBD1 matching over 7 bases. The CDR3 has 15 amino acids. CDR1 SGHTA and CDR2 FQGNSA come from the germline V gene. V shed 4 bases and J 4 bases; nucleotides not matched to a gene: 7. Written as DNA, the CDR3 is TGTGCCAGCAGCTCCGGGACAGTCGGAAATCAGCCCCAGCATTTT. Its protein product is CASSSGTVGNQPQHF.

This clonotype was seen only a few times. CDR3 residues: CSARSGSINTEAFF. The CDR3 DNA follows: TGCAGTGCTAGATCCGGGTCCATTAACACTGAAGCTTTCTTT. J is TRBJ1-1 and V is TRBV20-1; no clear D. The CDR3 totals 14 residues. The V gene's germline CDR1 is DFQATT and CDR2 SNEGSKA (reference sequence). Trimming cost V 2 bases and J 2 bases, with 12 bases left between them.

The chain uses TRBV3-1 and TRBJ2-3, with D unresolved. Germline CDR1 is LGHDT and CDR2 is YNNKEL (reference sequence). The CDR3 totals 13 residues. V was trimmed by 3 bases and J by 0 bases, leaving 4 bases between them. CDR3 sequence: CASSHSSTDTQYF. CDR3 nucleotides: TGTGCCAGCAGCCATTCGAGCACAGATACGCAGTATTTT.

The chain couples TRBV20-1 to TRBJ2-7; D is tentatively TRBD1 or TRBD2 (5 bases each). V was clipped by 7 bases and J by 2 bases, with 12 bases between them. In germline, CDR1 is DFQATT, CDR2 SNEGSKA (reference sequence). The CDR3 is 12 residues long. CDR3: CSVGELPYEQYF. The DNA for the CDR3 is TGCAGTGTGGGGGAGTTACCCTACGAGCAGTACTTC.

Only a few counts were recorded for this clonotype. The genes are TRBV15 and TRBJ1-3, with D unresolved. CDR1 and CDR2 (germline): LNHNV, YYDKDF (reference sequence). The CDR3 is made up of 11 amino acids. Trimming cost V 6 bases and J 4 bases, with 4 bases left between them. CDR3 region: CATSKGNTIYF. Written as DNA, the CDR3 is TGTGCCACCAGTAAGGGAAACACCATATATTTT.

This clonotype was counted only a few times. The rearrangement links TRBV15 to TRBJ2-1; possibly TRBD2 for D (5 bases). CDR3 size: 17 residues. Germline values: CDR1 LNHNV, CDR2 YYDKDF (reference sequence). V was clipped by 1 base and J by 12 bases, with 25 bases between them. CDR3 protein: CATSRVGFRGAENGQFF. The CDR3 DNA sequence: TGTGCCACCAGCAGAGTGGGCTTCCGGGGAGCCGAGAACGGGCAGTTCTTC.

At least ten counts were recorded for this clonotype. The chain recombines TRBV28 with TRBJ1-1; no clear D gene. CDR3 length: 12 residues. Trimming shortened V by 2 bases and J by 4 bases, and 5 bases separated the two germline ends. Germline V gives CDR1 MDHEN, CDR2 SYDVKM. The chain's CDR3 is CASSLEGTEAFF. The CDR3, as DNA: TGTGCCAGCAGTTTAGAGGGCACTGAAGCTTTCTTT.

This chain uses TRBV6-1 with TRBJ2-5, with 11 bases that match TRBD2. V was pared by 3 bases and J by 4 bases, with 7 bases of the junction left unmatched. The CDR3 runs 16 residues. Looked up from germline, CDR1 is MNHNS and CDR2 is SASEGT. The CDR3 loop reads CASSDSASGGRETQYF. In DNA, the CDR3 is TGTGCCAGCAGTGATTCGGCTAGCGGGGGGAGAGAGACCCAGTACTTC.

This chain links TRBV19 with TRBJ1-2; possibly TRBD1 for D (5 bases). The CDR3 is 13 residues long. Per germline, CDR1 LNHDA and CDR2 SQIVND (reference sequence). V lost 7 bases, J lost 4 bases, and 13 bases lay in between. The CDR3 DNA sequence: TGTGCCAGTACCTTTTCGGGGCTCTATGGCTACACCTTC. Residues: CASTFSGLYGYTF.

This clonotype was counted between two and nine times. The rearrangement uses TRBV7-6 and TRBJ2-3; TRBD1 matches at 11 bases. The CDR3 contains 16 residues. Germline CDR1 and CDR2: SGHVS and FNYEAQ. Germline trimming cut 4 bases from V and 4 bases from J; bases unmatched to any gene: 7. The CDR3 sequence is CASSYWRDRGSDTQYF. CDR3 nucleotides: TGTGCCAGCAGCTACTGGAGGGACAGGGGGTCAGATACGCAGTATTTT. The full variable domain, its missing parts supplied by reference TRBV7-6 and TRBJ2-3, is GAGVSQSPRYKVTKRGQDVALRCDPISGHVSLYWYRQALGQGPEFLTYFNYEAQQDKSGLPNDRFSAERPEGSISTLTIQRTEQRDSAMYRCASSYWRDRGSDTQYFGPGTRLTVL.

This chain joins TRBV20-1 and TRBJ2-5; weak D call: TRBD1 (6 bases). This CDR3 has 13 residues. Germline V gives CDR1 DFQATT, CDR2 SNEGSKA (reference sequence). V was pared by 5 bases and J by 5 bases, with 15 bases between. The CDR3 reads CSAQQQGFETQYF. The CDR3 DNA is TGCAGTGCTCAACAACAGGGATTTGAGACCCAGTACTTC.

There are many counts of this clonotype. The gene calls are TRBV3-1 and TRBJ2-1; D perhaps matches TRBD2 (6 bases). Trimming cost V 11 bases and J 4 bases, with 6 bases left between them. The CDR3 spans 10 residues. CDR1 is LGHDT, CDR2 YNNKEL, per germline (reference sequence). The CDR3 DNA sequence: TGTGCCGCGGGGTACAATGAGCAGTTCTTC. Protein product: CAAGYNEQFF.

The chain has TRBV7-9 and TRBJ2-5, with 7 bases matching TRBD2. V gave up 5 bases and J gave up 1 base; unmatched junction bases: 4. This CDR3 has 14 residues. Germline V gene data show CDR1 as SEHNR and CDR2 as FQNEAQ (reference sequence). CDR3 nucleotides: TGTGCCAGCAGCATCCGGGAGGTCCAAGAGACCCAGTACTTC. This gives the protein CASSIREVQETQYF.

This clonotype was observed a few times. The chain joins TRBV15 to TRBJ2-1, with 7 bases that match TRBD1. This CDR3 contains 16 residues. Germline loops: CDR1 LNHNV, CDR2 YYDKDF (reference sequence). V dropped 1 base and J dropped 4; count of bases not matched to a gene: 7. The CDR3 reads CATSRGRDSTYNEQFF. As DNA, the CDR3 is TGTGCCACCAGCAGAGGCCGGGACAGCACATACAATGAGCAGTTCTTC.

This clonotype was detected ten times or more. The V call is TRBV7-2, the J call TRBJ1-4, with TRBD1 identical over 10 bases. From germline, CDR1 is SGHTA and CDR2 FQGNSA. The CDR3 is 16 amino acids. Trimming at V came to 1 base and at J to 6 bases, leaving 5 bases not matched to a gene. The DNA of the CDR3 is TGTGCCAGCAGCTTAGGGGACAGGGGATCTTATGAAAAACTGTTTTTT. Protein product: CASSLGDRGSYEKLFF.

The chain uses TRBV11-1 and TRBJ2-1; TRBD1 agrees at 7 bases. The V and J ends lost 2 bases and 1 base, in that order; junction bases with no gene match: 2. Germline V lookup: CDR1 SGHAT, CDR2 FQDESV (reference sequence). The CDR3 extends over 15 amino acids. CDR3 DNA: TGTGCCAGCAGCTTAAACAGGGGTTCCTACAATGAGCAGTTCTTC. This gives the protein CASSLNRGSYNEQFF.

This clonotype was recorded at least ten times. This chain joins TRBV28 and TRBJ1-2; D not certain. Germline CDR1 and CDR2: MDHEN and SYDVKM. CDR3 length equals 13 residues. Between the trimmed V and J ends, which lost 7 bases and 1 base, there was a span of 10 bases. The CDR3 DNA is TGTGCCAGCAAAAGCGTCTATAACTATGGCTACACCTTC. Its protein product is CASKSVYNYGYTF.

This clonotype was seen only a few times. The chain uses TRBV6-2 or TRBV6-3 and TRBJ2-1, with TRBD2 matching 15 bases. Unmatched junction bases numbered 1, after V lost 0 bases and J lost 4 bases. CDR3 length: 17 residues. Germline loops: CDR1 MNHEY, CDR2 SVGEGT. The CDR3 DNA follows: TGTGCCAGCAGTTACTCTGGACTAGCGGGAGGGTACAATGAGCAGTTCTTC. It encodes CASSYSGLAGGYNEQFF.